This is a list of T cell receptor beta chains from one sample in a study of blood T cell repertoires in COVID-19. Only in-frame clones appear in the TCRdb table, and some are missing; sequencing was by immunoSEQ multiplex PCR. The sample includes around 190,000 clones, 60% to 85% of them seen just once. Sequencing was performed on peripheral blood. The source of these receptors is a woman in her 50s with active or convalescent COVID-19. Each CDR3 is given with its conserved first and last residue. D genes are given only for firm matches. The size entry is marked missing in some rows and otherwise reads once, few, many or a size class.

D	size	V	length	J	CDR3	DNA
TRBD2	once	TRBV6-5	15	TRBJ2-1	CASSYRTSGADEQFF	TGTGCCAGCAGCTACAGGACTAGCGGGGCCGATGAGCAGTTCTTC
-	-	TRBV27	13	TRBJ2-7	CASSLRGWDEQYF	TGTGCCAGCAGTTTAAGAGGTTGGGACGAGCAGTACTTC
TRBD1	-	TRBV28	14	TRBJ1-1	CASSLDQRQGWAFF	TGTGCCAGCAGTCTCGACCAGCGACAGGGGTGGGCTTTCTTT
-	few	TRBV28	15	TRBJ2-4	CASSNRGGAKNIQYF	TGTGCCAGCAGCAACAGGGGGGGAGCCAAAAACATTCAGTACTTC
TRBD2	-	TRBV7-2	17	TRBJ2-2	CASRRDYSGRAPGELFF	TGTGCCAGCAGGCGGGACTATAGCGGGAGGGCCCCCGGGGAGCTGTTTTTT
-	-	TRBV15	12	TRBJ1-4	CATSPDREKLFF	TGTGCCACCAGCCCCGACAGAGAAAAACTGTTTTTT
TRBD2	-	TRBV5-1	17	TRBJ2-3	CASSLEPGGGITDTQYF	TGCGCCAGCAGCTTGGAGCCGGGGGGAGGAATCACAGATACGCAGTATTTT
-	once	TRBV7-8	13	TRBJ1-2	CASSELRGRGYTF	TGTGCCAGCAGCGAACTCAGGGGACGCGGCTACACCTTC
-	-	TRBV4-3	11	TRBJ2-1	CASSREGKQFF	TGCGCCAGCAGCCGAGAGGGCAAGCAGTTCTTC
-	-	TRBV3-1/TRBV3-2	16	TRBJ1-1	CASSPTSTGGSTEAFF	TGTGCCAGCAGCCCAACCTCCACGGGGGGGTCGACTGAAGCTTTCTTT